Listed here are 18 T cell receptor beta chains from one sample, sequenced in a study of radiation and T cells in renal cell carcinoma. The repertoire was sequenced with immunoSEQ multiplex PCR; TCRdb's copy has only in-frame clones and lacks some. The profile shows 60,000 to 80,000 clones, more than 75% of them singletons. Time point indicated: blood 2 weeks post-SBRT. Treatment: 15 Gy SBRT to primary tumor, nephrectomy 4 weeks later. The sample was blood, taken from a patient whose treatment included radiotherapy and nephrectomy. These receptors came from a man in his fifties or sixties with renal cell carcinoma.

The rearrangement joins TRBV27 to TRBJ1-1; 7 bases line up with TRBD1. Germline lookup yields CDR1 MNHEY and CDR2 SMNVEV (reference sequence). After removal of 7 bases from V and 1 base from J, the junction contained 12 bases not matched to a gene. This CDR3 has 16 amino acids. CDR3 DNA: TGTGCCAGCACCTCTAATCCGGGACAGAGGAACACTGAAGCTTTCTTT. Amino acid sequence: CASTSNPGQRNTEAFF.

In this sample, this clone turned up once. The chain has TRBV5-1 and TRBJ2-2; 11 bases fit TRBD2. V dropped 0 bases and J dropped 5; count of bases not matched to a gene: 12. The germline V gene encodes CDR1 SGHRS and CDR2 YFSETQ. The CDR3 length is 19 residues. The CDR3 region has the DNA TGCGCCAGCAGCTTGGCCGGGCTAGCGGGAGGCCATGGAACCGGGGAGCTGTTTTTT. Residues: CASSLAGLAGGHGTGELFF. The whole variable domain, remainder taken from reference TRBV5-1 and TRBJ2-2, is KAGVTQTPRYLIKTRGQQVTLSCSPISGHRSVSWYQQTPGQGLQFLFEYFSETQRNKGNFPGRFSGRQFSNSRSEMNVSTLELGDSALYLCASSLAGLAGGHGTGELFFGEGSRLTVL.

The rearrangement uses TRBV10-3 and TRBJ1-2, with a possible D match to TRBD1 (5 bases). CDR1 and CDR2 from the germline V gene are ENHRY and SYGVKD. The CDR3 length is 12 residues. V lost 8 bases and J 3 bases, leaving 10 bases between the germline ends. In DNA form, the CDR3 reads TGTGCCATCCGGCAGGGAGACTATGGCTACACCTTC. It codes for CAIRQGDYGYTF.

The chain links TRBV28 to TRBJ2-7, with D possibly being TRBD2 (5 bases). There are 13 residues in the CDR3. The V gene's germline CDR1 is MDHEN and CDR2 SYDVKM. Between the trimmed V and J ends, which lost 4 bases and 6 bases, there was a span of 13 bases. The CDR3 sequence is CASSYTAGGEQYF. Written as DNA, the CDR3 is TGTGCCAGCAGTTACACCGCCGGAGGCGAGCAGTACTTC.

This rearrangement joins TRBV7-8 to TRBJ2-4; a weak D match, TRBD2 (6 bases). V was cut by 6 bases and J by 0 bases, with 18 bases left in between. The length of the CDR3 is 17 residues. CDR1 is SGHVS, CDR2 FQNEAQ, per germline. CDR3 coding DNA: TGTGCCAGCAGACCTAGTGGGGGGAGACTAGCCAAAAACATTCAGTACTTC. It translates to CASRPSGGRLAKNIQYF.

This chain uses TRBV5-1 with TRBJ2-3, with D possibly being TRBD1 (6 bases). Trimming took off 4 bases at V and 0 bases at J, with 21 bases between the two ends. There are 18 residues in the CDR3. Looked up from germline, CDR1 is SGHRS and CDR2 is YFSETQ. The CDR3 DNA sequence: TGCGCCAGCAGCGGCCCAGGGGTAGCGTACCTCAGCACAGATACGCAGTATTTT. It encodes CASSGPGVAYLSTDTQYF.

The J gene is TRBJ1-2, the V gene TRBV6-5, with D possibly matching TRBD1 (5 bases). The CDR3 is 13 residues long. V gave up 3 bases and J gave up 8 bases, with 13 bases separating them. CDR1 MNHEY and CDR2 SVGAGI come from the germline V gene. The CDR3, as DNA: TGTGCCAGCAGTTATGGGGGGATAGAAGGCTACACCTTC. Translating it yields CASSYGGIEGYTF.

This chain connects TRBV5-1 to TRBJ2-1; 14 positions agree with TRBD2. Trimming at V came to 0 bases and at J to 6 bases, leaving 2 bases not matched to a gene. In germline, CDR1 is SGHRS, CDR2 YFSETQ. This CDR3 comprises 16 residues. CDR3 nucleotide sequence: TGCGCCAGCAGCTTGGGACTAGCGGGAGGGCGCAATGAGCAGTTCTTC. Amino acid sequence: CASSLGLAGGRNEQFF. Based on the CDR3 plus reference TRBV5-1 and TRBJ2-1, the full variable domain is KAGVTQTPRYLIKTRGQQVTLSCSPISGHRSVSWYQQTPGQGLQFLFEYFSETQRNKGNFPGRFSGRQFSNSRSEMNVSTLELGDSALYLCASSLGLAGGRNEQFFGPGTRLTVL.

The CDR3 DNA follows: TGCAGCGTTGAAGTATCGGCTAGCGGGAGGCACAATGAGCAGTTCTTC. Translating gives CSVEVSASGRHNEQFF. The chain couples TRBV29-1 to TRBJ2-1; 11 bases map to TRBD2. The V gene end was trimmed by 1 base and the J gene end by 5 bases; junction bases not matched to a gene: 7. From germline, CDR1 is SQVTM and CDR2 ANQGSEA. CDR3 length: 16 amino acids.

The chain employs TRBV10-3 and TRBJ1-4, with TRBD1 as a possible D gene (5 bases). Germline-derived CDR1 and CDR2 are ENHRY and SYGVKD. CDR3 length: 19 amino acids. The V gene lost 6 bases and the J gene lost 7 bases, with 30 bases spanning the gap. The CDR3 region is CAISEGPDLMSRVREKLFF. CDR3 coding DNA: TGTGCCATCAGCGAGGGGCCAGACTTGATGTCCAGAGTACGTGAAAAACTGTTTTTT.

The chain carries TRBV2 and TRBJ2-1, with D uncertain. Between the trimmed V and J ends, which lost 8 bases and 0 bases, there was a span of 11 bases. The CDR3 has 14 amino acids. CDR1 SNHLY and CDR2 FYNNEI come from the germline V gene. CDR3 residues: CASSLESSYNEQFF. As DNA, the CDR3 is TGTGCCAGCTCTCTGGAGAGCTCCTACAATGAGCAGTTCTTC.

Only a few counts were recorded for this clone. One end of the junction fails to match germline, which may point to a read error. The V and J genes are TRBV4-3 and TRBJ2-4; TRBD2 matches 8 bases. The CDR3 sequence is 18 residues long. From germline, CDR1 is LGHNA and CDR2 YSLEER. The CDR3 is CASSQDLVGAGAQNIQYF. The CDR3 DNA sequence: TGCGCCAGCAGCCAAGATCTTGTAGGAGCGGGAGCCCAAAACATTCAGTACTTC.

The rearrangement joins TRBV6-5 to TRBJ1-1; D might be TRBD1 (6 bases). CDR3 length: 14 residues. The V and J ends lost 5 bases and 11 bases respectively, with 21 bases between them. Germline loops: CDR1 MNHEY, CDR2 SVGAGI. CDR3 DNA: TGTGCCAGCAGTACGCCCGGGACAACCCTAGGGGCTTTCTTT. Its protein product is CASSTPGTTLGAFF.

The rearrangement uses TRBV19 and TRBJ2-1; D is perhaps TRBD1 or TRBD2 (5 bases each). Trimming shortened V by 3 bases and J by 6 bases, and 18 bases separated the two germline ends. The CDR3 contains 16 residues. Germline V gives CDR1 LNHDA, CDR2 SQIVND (reference sequence). Written as DNA, the CDR3 is TGTGCCAGTAGTATCACGGGGCTATTCGCCGCCAATGAGCAGTTCTTC. Its translation is CASSITGLFAANEQFF.

This chain links TRBV18 with TRBJ1-1, with D maybe TRBD1 (5 bases). V was trimmed by 3 bases and J by 4 bases, leaving 15 bases between them. CDR3 length: 15 amino acids. Germline lookup yields CDR1 KGHSH and CDR2 LQKENI. The CDR3 reads CASSPEWGRGTEAFF. The CDR3 coding sequence is TGTGCCAGCTCACCGGAGTGGGGGAGGGGCACTGAAGCTTTCTTT.

In this sample, this clone turned up a few times. V usage is TRBV27 and J usage is TRBJ1-1; 7 nucleotides agree with TRBD1. The ends lost 9 bases at V and 8 bases at J; junction bases unmatched: 12. The CDR3 length is 13 residues. The germline gives CDR1 MNHEY, CDR2 SMNVEV (reference sequence). The CDR3 reads CASTDRESFEAFF. The CDR3 DNA reads as TGTGCCAGTACTGACAGGGAGTCATTCGAAGCTTTCTTT.

The chain is built from TRBV9 and TRBJ2-7, with D tentatively TRBD2 (6 bases). Germline loops: CDR1 SGDLS, CDR2 YYNGEE. CDR3 length equals 17 residues. Trimming took off 3 bases at V and 3 bases at J, with 22 bases between the two ends. The CDR3 protein is CASSARDSTPRRYEQYF. The CDR3, as DNA: TGTGCCAGCAGCGCCCGGGACTCCACCCCGCGACGCTACGAGCAGTACTTC.

The chain uses TRBV4-3 and TRBJ2-5, with 10 nucleotides matching TRBD2. This CDR3 contains 16 residues. The junction had 5 bases not matched to a gene; V was cut back by 0 bases and J by 4 bases. Germline CDR1 LGHNA, CDR2 YSLEER. The CDR3 DNA follows: TGCGCCAGCAGCCAAGACCTAGCGGGAGCATCAGAGACCCAGTACTTC. Its protein is CASSQDLAGASETQYF.